This section outlines one TCR beta chain sequence together with its context. The antigen it binds to is not known. Qualities for individual bases were not recorded, and no much larger clone is one base off. The CDR1 and CDR2 encoded by the germline V gene (reference sequence) are DFQATT and SNEGSKA. The CDR3 runs 14 residues from the cysteine to the phenylalanine. CDR3 DNA is the only sequence kept; it has 42 bases, read in frame from the first base. V gives up 1 base and J gives up 7 bases, and the segment between their germline ends measures 14 bases. This specimen's treatment or condition label, per the study, means: allogeneic hematopoietic cell transplantation with graft depleted of TCRalphabeta T cells and CD19 B cells. The children who served as transplant recipients had been given grafts of TCRalphabeta/CD19-depleted allogeneic hematopoietic cells. The sample comes from a study of T-cell reconstitution after alpha-beta-depleted transplantation in children (dated by TCRdb to 2016 to 2018). With regard to the full study: The study quantitatively tracked T-cell immune reconstitution after TCRalphabeta/CD19-depleted allogeneic hematopoietic cell transplantation in children using TCR repertoire profiling. Study-level results and caveats: In some patients, the high TCRbeta diversity seen at day 60 was put down to recipient T cells and intrathymic progenitors that had survived conditioning. Over the following months the frequencies of hyperexpanded clones went down, and after one year T-cell counts and TCRbeta diversity were mostly credited to newly produced T cells. Apparently early alphabetaT-cell count recovery about two months after transplant reportedly relied on only several hundred rapidly expanded clones derived from non-depleted graft cells.

Libraries were constructed by PCR. For sequencing, an Illumina HiSeq 2500 was employed. TCR libraries were prepared with molecular barcoding, using unique molecular identifiers to normalize TCRbeta repertoire quantification. TCRdb handled the public reads itself, with Q25 trimming in fastp and clone calling in MiXCR, and kept productive beta chains. Under each unique CDR3 protein, matching rows form one entry showing the most common genes and DNA. The sample table holds hundreds of thousands of distinct CDR3 sequences, of which 10% to 15% were seen once. The ten top clones hold approximately 2.1% of the sample.

The receptor chain draws on TRBV20-1 and TRBJ1-5; there is no confident call for the D gene. Sequences were derived from PBMCs, mostly from graft donor cells, sampled 360 days after TCRalphabeta/CD19-depleted stem cell transplant. This clonotype was obtained from a male patient under 18 who had a stem cell transplant for acute myeloid leukemia, so the T cells may come from the graft donor. The sequenced DNA is TGCAGTGCTAGAGGTTCGCGAGGATCACAGCCCCAGCATTTT. Its coded protein is CSARGSRGSQPQHF.